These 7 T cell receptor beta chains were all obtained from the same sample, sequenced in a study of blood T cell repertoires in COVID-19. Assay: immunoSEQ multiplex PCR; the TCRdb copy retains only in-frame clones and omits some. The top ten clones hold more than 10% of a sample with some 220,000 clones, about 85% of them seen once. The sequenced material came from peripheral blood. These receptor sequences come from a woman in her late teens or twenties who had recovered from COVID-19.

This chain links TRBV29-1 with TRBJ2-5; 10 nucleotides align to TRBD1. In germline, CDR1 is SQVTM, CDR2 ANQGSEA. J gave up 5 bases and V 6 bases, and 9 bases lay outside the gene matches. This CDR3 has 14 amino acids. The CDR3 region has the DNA TGCAGCGTCGCCGGGACAGGGGACTGGGAGACCCAGTACTTC. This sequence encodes CSVAGTGDWETQYF.

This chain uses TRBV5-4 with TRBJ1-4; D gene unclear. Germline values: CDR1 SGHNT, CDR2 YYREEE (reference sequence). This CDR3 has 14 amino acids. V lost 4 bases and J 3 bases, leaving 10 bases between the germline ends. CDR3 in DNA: TGTGCCAGCAGCCCCCTCGGTGCTAATGAAAAACTGTTTTTT. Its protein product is CASSPLGANEKLFF.

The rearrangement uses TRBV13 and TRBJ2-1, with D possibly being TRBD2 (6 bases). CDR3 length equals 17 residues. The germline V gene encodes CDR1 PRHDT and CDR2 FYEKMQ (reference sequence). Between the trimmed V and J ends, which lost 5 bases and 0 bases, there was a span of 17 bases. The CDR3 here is CASSRRPGEGSYNEQFF. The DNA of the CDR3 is TGTGCCAGCAGCCGTAGGCCGGGGGAAGGCTCCTACAATGAGCAGTTCTTC.

The CDR3 sequence is CASSPLRGDTQYF. The DNA for the CDR3 is TGTGCCAGCTCACCTCTAAGGGGAGATACGCAGTATTTT. The chain combines TRBV18 with TRBJ2-3; the D gene is possibly TRBD1 (5 bases). Trimming stripped 3 bases from V and 5 bases from J, with 9 bases between. This CDR3 spans 13 amino acids. Germline assignment: CDR1 KGHSH and CDR2 LQKENI.

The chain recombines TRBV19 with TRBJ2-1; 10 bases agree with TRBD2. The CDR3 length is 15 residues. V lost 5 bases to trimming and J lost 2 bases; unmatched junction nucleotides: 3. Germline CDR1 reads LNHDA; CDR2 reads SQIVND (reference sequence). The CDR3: CASSGGTSAYNEQFF. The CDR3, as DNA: TGTGCCAGTAGTGGAGGGACTAGCGCCTACAATGAGCAGTTCTTC.

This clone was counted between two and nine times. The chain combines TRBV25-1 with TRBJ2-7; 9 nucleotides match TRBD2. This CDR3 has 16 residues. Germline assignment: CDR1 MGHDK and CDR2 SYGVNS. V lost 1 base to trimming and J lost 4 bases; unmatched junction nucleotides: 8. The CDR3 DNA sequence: TGTGCCAGCAGTGAATCATCTAGCGGGAATCGATACGAGCAGTACTTC. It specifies CASSESSSGNRYEQYF.

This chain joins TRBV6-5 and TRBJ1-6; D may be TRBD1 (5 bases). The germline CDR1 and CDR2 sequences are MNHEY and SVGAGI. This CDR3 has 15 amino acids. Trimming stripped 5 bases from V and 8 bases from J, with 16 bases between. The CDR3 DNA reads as TGTGCCAGCAGTCTCCCGGCGCAGGGTGATTCACCCCTCCACTTT. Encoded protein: CASSLPAQGDSPLHF.